This T cell receptor beta chain was identified in a study of read filtering for tumor transcriptome and immune sequencing. In the study overall: Revised staging placed roughly 8 patients in R-ISS I, about 15 in II, more than 5 in III. Whole-transcriptome libraries were prepared after DNase treatment. Study-level findings and limits: Sorted CD138-negative bone marrow cells were not purified T cells.

This clonotype was recorded at least ten times. The antigen remains unidentified. CDR3 size: 17 residues. Germline CDR1 and CDR2: SGHVS and FQNEAQ. With V trimmed by 5 bases and J by 6 bases, 13 bases remained unmatched. Molecular barcoded adaptors covering alpha/delta and beta/gamma chains were used on approximately 400 ng RNA. TCRdb re-called the reads through MiXCR, storing one row per CDR3 protein. Among 65,000 or so distinct CDR3 sequences listed, around 20% were seen once. At the time of active disease, bone marrow was collected from every patient. This TCR came from a donor aged 40 or older with multiple myeloma. Sequenced sample: a population of CD138-negative cells sorted from bone marrow. This rearrangement joins TRBV7-8 to TRBJ2-2; 9 bases agree with TRBD2. This chain's CDR3 is CASSPQRLAGPPGELFF. DNA for the CDR3: TGTGCCAGCAGCCCCCAGCGGCTAGCGGGGCCCCCCGGGGAGCTGTTTTTT.